This T cell receptor beta chain was sequenced for a study of T cells in Graves' hyperthyroidism and ophthalmopathy. Study conclusions and caveats: Model predictions of ophthalmopathy came a median approximately seven months before onset.

This CDR3 has 14 amino acids. CDR1 and CDR2 from the germline V gene are SEHNR and FQNEAQ (reference sequence). Template material for amplifying TCR beta CDR3 regions consisted of RNA transcripts. First-round RT-PCR of the TCR CDR3 relied on the HTBI primer set. MiXCR, applied by TCRdb to the multiplex PCR reads, yields one record per CDR3 protein. In the table there are some 740,000 distinct CDR3 sequences, about 15% of which are singletons. Worth noting for this clonotype: What it recognizes is unknown. Germline and junction disagree at one end, which may indicate a read error.

Absence of ophthalmopathy progression within 18 months defined stable Graves' hyperthyroidism. This TCR was sampled from a woman younger than 30 with Graves' hyperthyroidism. The rearrangement uses TRBV7-9 and TRBJ2-5, with D perhaps being TRBD1 or TRBD2 (5 bases each). Sequencing used blood. The chain's CDR3 is CASSDRGWEETQYF. The CDR3 bases are TGCGCCAGCAGTGACCGGGGCTGGGAAGAGACCCAGTACTTC.